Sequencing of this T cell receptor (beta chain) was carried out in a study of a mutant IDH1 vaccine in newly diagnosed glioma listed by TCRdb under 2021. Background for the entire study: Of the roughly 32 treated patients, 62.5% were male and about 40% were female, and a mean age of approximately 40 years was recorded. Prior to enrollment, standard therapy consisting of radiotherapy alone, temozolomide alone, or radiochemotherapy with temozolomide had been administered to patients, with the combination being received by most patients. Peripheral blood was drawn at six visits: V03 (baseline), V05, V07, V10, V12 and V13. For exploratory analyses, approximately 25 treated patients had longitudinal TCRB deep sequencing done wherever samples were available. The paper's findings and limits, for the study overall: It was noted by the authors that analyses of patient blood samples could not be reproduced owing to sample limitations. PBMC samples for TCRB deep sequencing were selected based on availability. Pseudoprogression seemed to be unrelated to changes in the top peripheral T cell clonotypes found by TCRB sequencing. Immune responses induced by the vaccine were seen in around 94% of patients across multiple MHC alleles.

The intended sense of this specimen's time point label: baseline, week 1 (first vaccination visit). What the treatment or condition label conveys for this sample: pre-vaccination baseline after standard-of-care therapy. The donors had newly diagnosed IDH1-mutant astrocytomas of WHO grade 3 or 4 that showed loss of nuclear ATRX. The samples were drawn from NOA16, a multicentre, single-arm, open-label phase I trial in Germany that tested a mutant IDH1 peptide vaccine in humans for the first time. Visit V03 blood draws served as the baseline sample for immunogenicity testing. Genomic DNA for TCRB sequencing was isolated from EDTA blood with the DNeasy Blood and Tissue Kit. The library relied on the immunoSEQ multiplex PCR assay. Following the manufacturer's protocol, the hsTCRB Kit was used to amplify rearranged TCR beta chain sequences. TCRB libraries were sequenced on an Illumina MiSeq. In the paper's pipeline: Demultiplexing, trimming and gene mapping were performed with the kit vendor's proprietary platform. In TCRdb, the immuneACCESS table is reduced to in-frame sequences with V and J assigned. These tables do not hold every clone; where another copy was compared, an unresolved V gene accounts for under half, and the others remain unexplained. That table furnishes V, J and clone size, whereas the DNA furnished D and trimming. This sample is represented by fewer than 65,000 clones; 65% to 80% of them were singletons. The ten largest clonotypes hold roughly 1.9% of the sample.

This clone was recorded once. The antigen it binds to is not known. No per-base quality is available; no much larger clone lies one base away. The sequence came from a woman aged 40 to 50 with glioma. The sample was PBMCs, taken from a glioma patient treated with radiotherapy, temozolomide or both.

The DNA reads as follows: TGCGCCAGCAGCCCGACGGGGGACATTCAGTACTTC. Translated, it gives CASSPTGDIQYF. The chain employs TRBV10-1 and TRBJ2-4, with TRBD2 tentatively as D gene (6 bases match). V lost 6 bases and J lost 8 bases; the stretch between them is 11 bases long. The CDR3 spans 12 residues, from the cysteine through the phenylalanine. This entry keeps only the CDR3 DNA: 36 bases, framed from base 1. CDR1 and CDR2 were assigned from the germline V gene (reference sequence) as WNHNN and SYGVQD.